Each of the 27 T cell receptor beta chains below was sequenced from the same sample in a study of shared clonotypes between healthy human individuals. Clones were sequenced by immunoSEQ multiplex PCR, and TCRdb holds only the in-frame ones, with some missing. The data contain 2,500,000 or so clones, under 95% of them seen just once; the ten biggest clones take up approximately 0.37%. Sequencing was carried out using naive CD4+ T cells from PBMCs. Subset defined: CD45RA+ positively selected. These receptors were collected from a man aged 18-30 years in good health. Some clones in this sample may be carry-over from other donors' samples.

The chain couples TRBV5-1 to TRBJ2-7, with D possibly called TRBD1 or TRBD2 (5 bases each). The germline V and J ends were trimmed by 4 bases and 5 bases, with 16 bases remaining between them. The CDR3 covers 14 residues. The V gene's germline CDR1 is SGHRS and CDR2 YFSETQ. CDR3 nucleotides: TGCGCCAGCAGCCTCCGGGACGCCGGGGACGAGCAGTACTTC. It translates to CASSLRDAGDEQYF.

This sequence joins TRBV6-1 and TRBJ2-1; D not resolved. The V end was cut by 2 bases, the J end by 5 bases, with 7 bases between. Germline V CDR1 and CDR2: MNHNS, SASEGT. This CDR3 has 13 amino acids. CDR3 residues: CASSESRHNEQFF. In DNA form, the CDR3 reads TGTGCCAGCAGTGAATCCAGACACAATGAGCAGTTCTTC.

The V gene is TRBV19, the J gene TRBJ2-7; 7 nucleotides line up with TRBD1. Trimming took 9 bases from V and 0 from J; bases not matched to a gene: 5. The CDR3 runs to 13 residues. In germline, CDR1 is LNHDA, CDR2 SQIVND (reference sequence). CDR3 nucleotide sequence: TGTGCCAGCAAGACAGGGAGCTCCTACGAGCAGTACTTC. It codes for CASKTGSSYEQYF.

The rearrangement joins TRBV7-9 to TRBJ2-7; D unclear. The V and J ends lost 2 bases and 2 bases respectively, with 7 bases between them. The CDR3 runs 13 residues. Germline V gene sequence: CDR1 SEHNR, CDR2 FQNEAQ (reference sequence). The CDR3 reads CASSLPATYEQYF. CDR3 in DNA: TGTGCCAGCAGCTTACCGGCTACCTACGAGCAGTACTTC.

V usage is TRBV5-4 and J usage is TRBJ2-7; D remains unclear. V was shortened by 4 bases and J by 3 bases, with 17 bases between the two germline ends. CDR1 and CDR2 from the germline V gene are SGHNT and YYREEE (reference sequence). The CDR3 loop spans 15 amino acids. This CDR3 reads CASSPKGEQIYEQYF. The CDR3 DNA reads as TGTGCCAGCAGCCCGAAAGGAGAACAGATCTACGAGCAGTACTTC. The entire variable domain, with the rest obtained from reference TRBV5-4 and TRBJ2-7, is as follows: ETGVTQSPTHLIKTRGQQVTLRCSSQSGHNTVSWYQQALGQGPQFIFQYYREEENGRGNFPPRFSGLQFPNYSSELNVNALELDDSALYLCASSPKGEQIYEQYFGPGTRLTVT.

The chain carries TRBV7-8 and TRBJ2-2, with 11 nucleotides matching TRBD2. The CDR3 has 17 amino acids. The germline V gene has CDR1 SGHVS and CDR2 FQNEAQ. The V segment lost 5 bases and the J segment 0 bases; nucleotides outside the gene matches: 5. The CDR3 DNA reads as TGTGCCAGCAGCGGGGGACTAGCGGCGGCGAACACCGGGGAGCTGTTTTTT. Translation gives CASSGGLAAANTGELFF.

CDR3 protein: CAARTYREGDTEAFF. As DNA, the CDR3 is TGTGCCGCCCGCACCTACAGGGAGGGGGACACTGAAGCTTTCTTT. V gene TRBV30 combines with J gene TRBJ1-1; TRBD1 might be the D (6 bases). This CDR3 is built from 15 residues. Germline V CDR1 and CDR2: GTSNPN, SVGIG (reference sequence). The V gene lost 8 bases and the J gene lost 3 bases, with 22 bases spanning the gap. Supplemented by reference TRBV30 and TRBJ1-1, the full variable domain reads SQTIHQWPATLVQPVGSPLSLECTVEGTSNPNLYWYRQAAGRGLQLLFYSVGIGQISSEVPQNLSASRPQDRQFILSSKKLLLSDSGFYLCAARTYREGDTEAFFGQGTRLTVV.

V gene TRBV5-1 combines with J gene TRBJ1-4, with D uncertain. Germline-derived CDR1 and CDR2 are SGHRS and YFSETQ. Trimming cost V 5 bases and J 7 bases, with 15 bases left between them. The CDR3 has 14 amino acids. CDR3 sequence (DNA): TGCGCCAGCAGAGAGCAAGACACCTCTGAAAAACTGTTTTTT. This gives the protein CASREQDTSEKLFF.

The V and J genes are TRBV6-1 and TRBJ2-7, with 8 bases matching TRBD1. V dropped 0 bases and J dropped 3; count of bases not matched to a gene: 4. This CDR3 region has 15 residues. From germline, CDR1 is MNHNS and CDR2 SASEGT. The CDR3 DNA follows: TGTGCCAGCAGTGAAGCGACAGGGGCGTTCTACGAGCAGTACTTC. Translating gives CASSEATGAFYEQYF.

The chain links TRBV9 to TRBJ2-5; no firm D call. Trimming pared 3 bases from V and 2 bases from J, leaving 8 bases between. The germline gives CDR1 SGDLS, CDR2 YYNGEE. The CDR3 has 13 residues. The CDR3 region has the DNA TGTGCCAGCAGCGGACGCGGACAAGAGACCCAGTACTTC. Encoded protein: CASSGRGQETQYF.

This clone was counted a single time. The chain carries TRBV6-5 and TRBJ2-7; D remains ambiguous. The ends were cut back, 5 bases at V and 6 bases at J, with 8 bases in the middle. CDR3 size: 11 residues. CDR1 and CDR2 from the germline V gene are MNHEY and SVGAGI. This CDR3 reads CASSLVREQYF. Here the CDR3 DNA reads TGTGCCAGCAGTCTCGTTCGCGAGCAGTACTTC.

V usage is TRBV27 and J usage is TRBJ2-7; D tentatively reads TRBD1 or TRBD2 (7 bases each). CDR1 is MNHEY and CDR2 is SMNVEV in the germline V gene (reference sequence). The CDR3 is 15 residues long. V lost 5 bases and J lost 4, with 18 bases in between. The chain's CDR3 is CASSPSGGAWYEQYF. The CDR3 coding sequence is TGTGCCAGCAGTCCGTCAGGGGGGGCGTGGTACGAGCAGTACTTC.

The chain joins TRBV4-1 to TRBJ1-5; D is uncertain. V lost 4 bases, J lost 0 bases, and 13 bases lay in between. The CDR3 runs to 16 residues. Germline CDR1 MGHRA, CDR2 YSYEKL. The CDR3 nucleotides are TGCGCCAGCAGCCCCGGACGGACCTCTAGCAATCAGCCCCAGCATTTT. Its protein is CASSPGRTSSNQPQHF.

The chain joins TRBV5-1 to TRBJ2-3; 12 bases agree with TRBD2. The CDR3 spans 18 residues. CDR1 is SGHRS, CDR2 YFSETQ, per germline. The V and J ends lost 5 bases and 0 bases, in that order; junction bases with no gene match: 10. The chain's CDR3 is CASRWGLAGRWSTDTQYF. The CDR3 bases are TGCGCCAGCAGATGGGGACTAGCGGGTCGATGGAGCACAGATACGCAGTATTTT.

The count of this clone is one. The rearrangement links TRBV9 to TRBJ2-2, with a tentative D call TRBD2 (6 bases). Germline CDR1 and CDR2: SGDLS and YYNGEE. The CDR3 length is 16 residues. Trimming cost V 0 bases and J 3 bases, with 12 bases left between them. CDR3 protein: CASSVAGAGYTGELFF. CDR3 DNA: TGTGCCAGCAGCGTAGCGGGAGCGGGCTACACCGGGGAGCTGTTTTTT. The full variable domain, completed using reference TRBV9 and TRBJ2-2, is DSGVTQTPKHLITATGQRVTLRCSPRSGDLSVYWYQQSLDQGLQFLIQYYNGEERAKGNILERFSAQQFPDLHSELNLSSLELGDSALYFCASSVAGAGYTGELFFGEGSRLTVL.

The rearrangement joins TRBV28 to TRBJ1-3, with TRBD1 identical over 7 bases. The CDR3 loop spans 16 amino acids. V shed 4 bases, J shed 1 base, and the junction held 7 bases outside the gene matches. The V gene's germline CDR1 is MDHEN and CDR2 SYDVKM. CDR3 sequence reads: CASSSPGQISGNTIYF. CDR3 DNA: TGTGCCAGCAGTTCGCCGGGACAGATATCTGGAAACACCATATATTTT.

V gene TRBV5-5 combines with J gene TRBJ2-1; TRBD1 agrees at 8 bases. V was pared by 1 base and J by 10 bases, with 7 bases of the junction left unmatched. The CDR3 runs to 14 residues. Germline CDR1 SGHKS, CDR2 YYEKEE (reference sequence). The CDR3 nucleotides are TGTGCCAGCAGCTTGCTCTCCGGGGACAGGGAGCAGTTCTTC. Protein: CASSLLSGDREQFF.

The chain is built from TRBV10-3 and TRBJ1-5; possibly TRBD1 for D (6 bases). This CDR3 has 16 amino acids. Trimming took off 2 bases at V and 0 bases at J, with 11 bases between the two ends. Per the germline V gene, CDR1 is ENHRY and CDR2 is SYGVKD. The CDR3, as DNA: TGTGCCATCAGTGAGACCGGGGGCGTTAGCAATCAGCCCCAGCATTTT. Translating it yields CAISETGGVSNQPQHF.

The chain uses TRBV7-2 and TRBJ2-1; perhaps D is TRBD1 or TRBD2 (5 bases each). There are 12 residues in the CDR3. Trimming took 7 bases from V and 9 from J, leaving 13 bases between them. Germline CDR1 SGHTA, CDR2 FQGNSA. CDR3 sequence: CASNIPGGEQFF. The CDR3 DNA sequence: TGTGCCAGCAACATCCCTGGGGGTGAGCAGTTCTTC.

The gene calls are TRBV5-6 and TRBJ2-1, with 8 nucleotides matching TRBD1. CDR1 SGHDT and CDR2 YYEEEE come from the germline V gene. This CDR3 spans 15 amino acids. V shed 4 bases and J 3 bases; nucleotides not matched to a gene: 6. The DNA of the CDR3 is TGTGCCAGCAGCACCCGGGACAGGCGCTACAATGAGCAGTTCTTC. Translated: CASSTRDRRYNEQFF.

The CDR3 DNA reads TGTGCCAGCAGCCGAGGGACTAGCGCTTTATCCTACGAGCAGTACTTC. This sequence encodes CASSRGTSALSYEQYF. J is TRBJ2-7 and V is TRBV25-1; 10 nucleotides agree with TRBD2. The CDR3 totals 16 residues. The V gene end was trimmed by 6 bases and the J gene end by 1 base; junction bases not matched to a gene: 9. The germline CDR1 and CDR2 sequences are MGHDK and SYGVNS.

The CDR3 reads CASSQTIGTPVDYEQYF. For the CDR3, the DNA is TGCGCCAGCAGCCAGACGATAGGGACACCGGTCGACTACGAGCAGTACTTC. The chain uses TRBV4-1 and TRBJ2-7; TRBD1 is a possible D gene (6 bases). Deletions cut 3 bases from V and 3 bases from J, with 21 bases between. Germline V gives CDR1 MGHRA, CDR2 YSYEKL. This CDR3 spans 17 amino acids.

This clone showed up just once. Other DNA variants within this sample encode the same CDR3. CDR3 residues: CASSSLNEQFF. As DNA, the CDR3 is TGTGCCAGCTCATCACTCAATGAGCAGTTCTTC. The chain links TRBV18 to TRBJ2-1; D is unresolved. Germline V gives CDR1 KGHSH, CDR2 LQKENI. V lost 5 bases, J lost 6 bases, and 5 bases lay in between. The CDR3 is 11 residues long.

Concerning this clone itself: Other DNA variants within this sample encode the same CDR3. This sequence joins TRBV4-1 and TRBJ1-5, with D tentatively TRBD1 (5 bases). The CDR3 length is 15 residues. CDR1 is MGHRA, CDR2 YSYEKL, per germline. Trimming stripped 1 base from V and 5 bases from J, with 12 bases between. Here the CDR3 DNA reads TGCGCCAGCAGCCAAGTAAGGGGTGTCGATCAGCCCCAGCATTTT. Translating gives CASSQVRGVDQPQHF.

This rearrangement joins TRBV7-9 to TRBJ2-3; unclear D gene. Trimming stripped 2 bases from V and 0 bases from J, with 9 bases between. Germline CDR1 is SEHNR and CDR2 is FQNEAQ (reference sequence). The CDR3 contains 15 residues. The CDR3 spells CASSLLLPSTDTQYF. In DNA, the CDR3 is TGTGCCAGCAGCTTATTACTCCCTAGCACAGATACGCAGTATTTT. The full variable domain, rest sourced from reference TRBV7-9 and TRBJ2-3, is DTGVSQNPRHKITKRGQNVTFRCDPISEHNRLYWYRQTLGQGPEFLTYFQNEAQLEKSRLLSDRFSAERPKGSFSTLEIQRTEQGDSAMYLCASSLLLPSTDTQYFGPGTRLTVL.

The chain joins TRBV2 to TRBJ2-1; D perhaps matches TRBD2 (6 bases). Between the trimmed V and J ends, which lost 10 bases and 6 bases, there was a span of 19 bases. The CDR3 has 14 amino acids. Germline V gene lookup returns CDR1 SNHLY and CDR2 FYNNEI. The DNA for the CDR3 is TGTGCCACCCTTTACTCGGGAGTGATCAATGAGCAGTTCTTC. Amino acids: CATLYSGVINEQFF.

This rearrangement joins TRBV28 to TRBJ2-3; D may be TRBD2 (5 bases). The ends were cut back, 6 bases at V and 0 bases at J, with 10 bases in the middle. The CDR3 consists of 14 residues. Germline CDR1 is MDHEN and CDR2 is SYDVKM. The CDR3 DNA is TGTGCCAGCAGCCGCGGGTCTAGCACAGATACGCAGTATTTT. This encodes CASSRGSSTDTQYF.